The source of this TCR beta chain is a study of cytotoxic CD8 clonotypes in ibrutinib-treated CLL. Germline loops: CDR1 SGHNT, CDR2 YYREEE (reference sequence). Trimming cost V 1 base and J 5 bases; bases outside gene matches: 6. This CDR3 has 15 residues. TCRdb's table, derived via immunoSEQ multiplex PCR, lists solely in-frame clones and lacks some. Among over 250,000 clones listed, around 69% were seen once. The receptor comes from a human donor with chronic lymphocytic leukemia. The specimen comprised PBMCs, sampled at disease progression, from a patient treated with ibrutinib. The chain uses TRBV5-4 and TRBJ1-1; TRBD1 matches at 9 bases. The CDR3 DNA follows: TGTGCCAGCAGCTTGCCACAGGGGGCCGGGACTGAAGCTTTCTTT. As protein: CASSLPQGAGTEAFF.